The rows below give T cell receptor beta chains drawn from one sample of a study of T-cell memory formation after mild COVID-19. TCRdb reprocessed the 5' RACE reads via MiXCR and lists one record per CDR3 protein. The sample has nearly 110,000 distinct CDR3 sequences, over 15% seen once. Material: PBMCs or a T cell subset sorted from them (not recorded which). The receptor set was obtained from an adult woman who had mild COVID-19 (a few samples of this study predate the infection). Cell type and time point are not known. Both conserved end residues are trimmed from each CDR3.

CDR3aa: ASSPKGASSYEQY
v_gene: TRBV7-9
j_gene: TRBJ2-7

CDR3aa: SASTGLRTDTQY
v_gene: TRBV20-1
j_gene: TRBJ2-3

CDR3aa: ASSPSSGYSTDTQY
v_gene: TRBV12-3/TRBV12-4
j_gene: TRBJ2-3

CDR3aa: ASSPSPGTGAPTH
v_gene: TRBV6-2/TRBV6-3
j_gene: TRBJ1-5

CDR3aa: SAREAAGGYSYEQY
v_gene: TRBV20-1
j_gene: TRBJ2-7

CDR3aa: ASGFGLAVYEQY
v_gene: TRBV6-5
j_gene: TRBJ2-7

CDR3aa: ASSLTGGSEAF
v_gene: TRBV12-3/TRBV12-4
j_gene: TRBJ1-1

CDR3aa: ASLGGF
v_gene: TRBV7-3
j_gene: TRBJ2-1

CDR3aa: ASSHNPGTGSYGYT
v_gene: TRBV9
j_gene: TRBJ1-2

CDR3aa: ASSPSLEFYGYT
v_gene: TRBV7-9
j_gene: TRBJ1-2

CDR3aa: ASSSGQGAMNTEAF
v_gene: TRBV5-1
j_gene: TRBJ1-1

CDR3aa: ASSLTLDRRTDTQY
v_gene: TRBV7-6
j_gene: TRBJ2-3

CDR3aa: ASSRPGGLGYQETQY
v_gene: TRBV7-6
j_gene: TRBJ2-5

CDR3aa: ASSQGQNSYEQY
v_gene: TRBV4-1
j_gene: TRBJ2-7

CDR3aa: SARDGGAGHYEQY
v_gene: TRBV20-1
j_gene: TRBJ2-7

CDR3aa: ASRPGRPEDTEAF
v_gene: TRBV5-6
j_gene: TRBJ1-1

CDR3aa: ASSPWVLAGANNEQF
v_gene: TRBV5-1
j_gene: TRBJ2-1

CDR3aa: ASSPRGGSAINEQF
v_gene: TRBV7-9
j_gene: TRBJ2-1

CDR3aa: ASSQAARLAGSGELF
v_gene: TRBV3-1
j_gene: TRBJ2-2

CDR3aa: ASSQDGEAF
v_gene: TRBV4-1
j_gene: TRBJ1-1

CDR3aa: ASSLPPFGPGLGRGNTEAF
v_gene: TRBV6-2/TRBV6-3
j_gene: TRBJ1-1

CDR3aa: ASSEGGGTDTQY
v_gene: TRBV10-2
j_gene: TRBJ2-3

CDR3aa: ARSVGTWGEQF
v_gene: TRBV9
j_gene: TRBJ2-1

CDR3aa: ASSVEVGYNEQF
v_gene: TRBV9
j_gene: TRBJ2-1

CDR3aa: ASSPRTSGRHGELF
v_gene: TRBV7-7
j_gene: TRBJ2-2

CDR3aa: ATSRRTGDYRSYEQY
v_gene: TRBV15
j_gene: TRBJ2-7

CDR3aa: ASRSGTGSSPLH
v_gene: TRBV7-9
j_gene: TRBJ1-6

CDR3aa: ASAAGDRATDTQY
v_gene: TRBV5-1
j_gene: TRBJ2-3

CDR3aa: ATSREAETPTGELF
v_gene: TRBV15
j_gene: TRBJ2-2

CDR3aa: ASSLDQSLIQETQY
v_gene: TRBV11-2
j_gene: TRBJ2-5

CDR3aa: ASSLASGGGTDTQY
v_gene: TRBV7-2
j_gene: TRBJ2-3

CDR3aa: SARDPRMGFMNTEAF
v_gene: TRBV20-1
j_gene: TRBJ1-1

CDR3aa: ASSHGYTGGREQY
v_gene: TRBV4-1
j_gene: TRBJ2-7

CDR3aa: ASSPGTGPDTQY
v_gene: TRBV18
j_gene: TRBJ2-3

CDR3aa: ASIGTGAYNEQF
v_gene: TRBV12-3/TRBV12-4
j_gene: TRBJ2-1

CDR3aa: ASSLAEGSGAAVF
v_gene: TRBV7-9
j_gene: TRBJ1-4

CDR3aa: ASSLVGGEAF
v_gene: TRBV7-8
j_gene: TRBJ1-1

CDR3aa: ASSLGITAFDGYT
v_gene: TRBV7-9
j_gene: TRBJ1-2

CDR3aa: SARNRDRGYEQY
v_gene: TRBV20-1
j_gene: TRBJ2-7

CDR3aa: AISPTSGEHYNEQF
v_gene: TRBV10-3
j_gene: TRBJ2-1

CDR3aa: ASSPIAGGPSIYEQY
v_gene: TRBV27
j_gene: TRBJ2-7

CDR3aa: ASSQRQGRGNYGYT
v_gene: TRBV4-1
j_gene: TRBJ1-2

CDR3aa: ASSYRTERGYEQY
v_gene: TRBV6-5
j_gene: TRBJ2-7

CDR3aa: ASSPRTLDYQDTQY
v_gene: TRBV19
j_gene: TRBJ2-3

CDR3aa: SVETGPSRQY
v_gene: TRBV29-1
j_gene: TRBJ2-7